These 20 T cell receptor beta chains came from one sample sequenced in a study of human T cells and chemical hapten exposure. Time point: pre-sensitization, week 0. Described treatment: therapeutic diphenylcyclopropenone sensitization with weekly scalp DPC. Using its own MiXCR run on the RACE reads, TCRdb lists one record per CDR3 protein. The sample consists of 300,000 to 400,000 distinct CDR3 sequences, roughly 5.3% of them appearing once. The sequencing here drew on whole blood, taken in connection with sensitization to the hapten diphenylcyclopropenone (DPC). The receptors derive from a woman aged 50 to 60 with alopecia areata. Some clones in this sample may be carry-over from other donors' samples.

This clonotype was recorded many times. The chain is built from TRBV28 and TRBJ2-3; D is ambiguous. CDR1 is MDHEN, CDR2 SYDVKM, per germline. Trimming took 8 bases from V and 6 from J, leaving 15 bases between them. The CDR3 has 13 residues. The DNA for the CDR3 is TGTGCCAGCGTTAAAGGGATTGTGGATACGCAGTATTTT. Translation: CASVKGIVDTQYF.

This clonotype was detected only a few times. The CDR3 is CASSLGRIPNYGYTF. As DNA, the CDR3 is TGTGCCAGCAGTTTAGGGCGGATACCTAACTATGGCTACACCTTC. The chain couples TRBV27 to TRBJ1-2, with D unclear. The V end lost 2 bases, the J end lost 0 bases, and 10 bases lay between the germline ends. Germline CDR1 MNHEY, CDR2 SMNVEV (reference sequence). The CDR3 has 15 residues.

In this sample, this clonotype turned up many times. The chain's CDR3 is CASSLRANTAIKGYGYTF. DNA of the CDR3: TGCGCCAGCAGCTTGCGGGCCAATACGGCCATAAAGGGGTATGGCTACACCTTC. The rearrangement joins TRBV5-1 to TRBJ1-2, with a weak D call TRBD1 (5 bases). The CDR3 totals 18 residues. V shed 1 base and J shed 5 bases, with 24 bases lying between them. Germline loops: CDR1 SGHRS, CDR2 YFSETQ.

This clonotype was detected a few times. The chain is built from TRBV20-1 and TRBJ2-7; D is perhaps TRBD2 (6 bases). Germline-derived CDR1 and CDR2 are DFQATT and SNEGSKA (reference sequence). Between the trimmed V and J ends, which lost 2 bases and 7 bases, there was a span of 15 bases. There are 13 residues in the CDR3. The CDR3 nucleotides are TGCAGTGCTAGATCGGACCCGCGGGGAGAGCAGTACTTC. Encoded protein: CSARSDPRGEQYF.

At least ten counts were recorded for this clonotype. The chain uses TRBV29-1 and TRBJ2-1, with 8 bases identical to TRBD2. V shed 2 bases and J 9 bases; nucleotides not matched to a gene: 9. Germline V gene sequence: CDR1 SQVTM, CDR2 ANQGSEA. The CDR3 loop spans 14 amino acids. CDR3 sequence reads: CSVESGRGLSEQFF. CDR3 nucleotide sequence: TGCAGCGTTGAAAGCGGGAGAGGTCTCAGTGAGCAGTTCTTC.

This clonotype was observed a few times. The gene calls are TRBV20-1 and TRBJ2-1; D unclear. Trimming took 0 bases from V and 7 from J, leaving 7 bases between them. The CDR3 runs to 12 residues. Germline CDR1 DFQATT, CDR2 SNEGSKA (reference sequence). The chain's CDR3 is CSARDRPNEQFF. DNA of the CDR3: TGCAGTGCTAGAGACAGGCCGAATGAGCAGTTCTTC.

This clonotype was seen ten or more times. The rearrangement uses TRBV5-1 and TRBJ2-7; tentative D call: TRBD1 (6 bases). Germline CDR1 is SGHRS and CDR2 is YFSETQ. This CDR3 has 13 residues. V dropped 4 bases and J dropped 2 bases, with 10 bases sitting between them. CDR3 nucleotides: TGCGCCAGCAGCCCTACAGGGACCTACGAGCAGTACTTC. It yields the protein CASSPTGTYEQYF.

This clonotype has only a few counts. The chain couples TRBV2 to TRBJ2-7; D call uncertain. The germline gives CDR1 SNHLY, CDR2 FYNNEI. V was pared by 7 bases and J by 3 bases, with 16 bases between. The CDR3 totals 14 residues. CDR3 amino acids: CASMKDPVIYEQYF. The CDR3 DNA reads TGTGCCAGCATGAAAGACCCGGTCATCTACGAGCAGTACTTC.

V is TRBV6-6 and J is TRBJ1-2, with a tentative D call TRBD1 (5 bases). In germline, CDR1 is MNHNY, CDR2 SVGAGI (reference sequence). The length of the CDR3 is 16 residues. V gave up 0 bases and J gave up 0 bases, with 11 bases separating them. Here the CDR3 reads CASSYSGRDPNYGYTF. CDR3 sequence (DNA): TGTGCCAGCAGTTACTCAGGCAGGGATCCTAACTATGGCTACACCTTC.

This clonotype occurred many times. The chain couples TRBV12-3 or TRBV12-4 to TRBJ2-7, with 8 bases identical to TRBD1. V shed 2 bases and J 5 bases; nucleotides not matched to a gene: 2. This CDR3 is 13 amino acids long. Written as DNA, the CDR3 is TGTGCCAGCAGTTTATGGACAGGGAACGAGCAGTACTTC. Protein: CASSLWTGNEQYF.

This clonotype was counted at least ten times. The CDR3 here is CSAHPPEGPSYNEQFF. The CDR3 coding sequence is TGCAGTGCTCACCCTCCGGAAGGGCCCTCCTACAATGAGCAGTTCTTC. The V call is TRBV20-1, the J call TRBJ2-1; D uncertain. The germline V gene has CDR1 DFQATT and CDR2 SNEGSKA (reference sequence). This CDR3 spans 16 amino acids. Trimming pared 5 bases from V and 0 bases from J, leaving 17 bases between.

This clonotype was seen repeatedly, ten times or more. J is TRBJ1-2 and V is TRBV5-8; TRBD1 matches at 9 bases. V trimming: 2 bases; J trimming: 4 bases; junction bases outside the gene matches: 9. This CDR3 is 16 amino acids long. Germline V CDR1 and CDR2: SGHTS, YDEGEE. This CDR3 is CASSFSSGTGSYGYTF. DNA of the CDR3: TGTGCCAGCAGCTTTTCGTCCGGGACAGGGTCCTATGGCTACACCTTC.

This chain joins TRBV30 and TRBJ1-1, with D unclear. The CDR3 has 12 amino acids. Germline V gives CDR1 GTSNPN, CDR2 SVGIG (reference sequence). The ends were cut back, 4 bases at V and 1 base at J, with 7 bases in the middle. The CDR3 coding sequence is TGTGCCTGGAAGGGTTCGAACACTGAAGCTTTCTTT. Translating it yields CAWKGSNTEAFF.

This CDR3 is CASSRVAATNEKLFF. CDR3 nucleotide sequence: TGTGCCAGCAGCCGAGTAGCCGCAACTAATGAAAAACTGTTTTTT. V gene TRBV6-5 combines with J gene TRBJ1-4; D is ambiguous. The germline V and J ends were trimmed by 6 bases and 0 bases, with 11 bases remaining between them. The CDR3 extends over 15 amino acids. Germline V gene sequence: CDR1 MNHEY, CDR2 SVGAGI.

This clonotype occurred a few times. The J gene is TRBJ2-3, the V gene TRBV14; 7 bases match TRBD2. This CDR3 is 13 amino acids long. The trim removed 1 base at V and 6 bases at J, leaving 1 base unmatched. Germline-derived CDR1 and CDR2 are SGHDN and FVKESK. CDR3 sequence reads: CASSQVSGDTQYF. CDR3 in DNA: TGTGCCAGCAGCCAAGTTAGCGGGGATACGCAGTATTTT.

This clonotype was picked up many times. This chain uses TRBV7-9 with TRBJ1-5; perhaps TRBD1 as D (6 bases). Germline values: CDR1 SEHNR, CDR2 FQNEAQ (reference sequence). The V end was cut by 5 bases, the J end by 3 bases, with 23 bases between. The CDR3 totals 18 residues. The CDR3 loop reads CASSTGQTGTKYNQPQHF. The CDR3 DNA reads as TGTGCCAGCAGCACGGGCCAGACAGGAACCAAATACAATCAGCCCCAGCATTTT. Based on the CDR3 plus reference TRBV7-9 and TRBJ1-5, the full variable domain is DTGVSQNPRHKITKRGQNVTFRCDPISEHNRLYWYRQTLGQGPEFLTYFQNEAQLEKSRLLSDRFSAERPKGSFSTLEIQRTEQGDSAMYLCASSTGQTGTKYNQPQHFGDGTRLSIL.

The sample holds many counts of this clonotype. V gene TRBV29-1 combines with J gene TRBJ2-2; a weak D match, TRBD2 (5 bases). Between the trimmed V and J ends, which lost 3 bases and 1 base, there was a span of 6 bases. This CDR3 is 13 amino acids long. Germline V lookup: CDR1 SQVTM, CDR2 ANQGSEA. The CDR3: CSVDEGNTGELFF. The CDR3 DNA sequence: TGCAGCGTTGATGAGGGGAACACCGGGGAGCTGTTTTTT.

This clonotype was detected only a few times. V and J are TRBV27 and TRBJ2-3, with 12 bases matching TRBD2. CDR3 length equals 16 residues. Germline V gene lookup returns CDR1 MNHEY and CDR2 SMNVEV (reference sequence). The trim removed 3 bases at V and 4 bases at J, leaving 5 bases unmatched. CDR3 sequence (DNA): TGTGCCAGCAGTTTGGGACTAGCGGGCCCGGCAGATACGCAGTATTTT. Translation gives CASSLGLAGPADTQYF.

In the case of this clonotype: A read error may be the cause here, since a much bigger clone is one base away. The chain has TRBV9 and TRBJ1-1; no firm D call. The CDR3 covers 18 residues. Germline values: CDR1 SGDLS, CDR2 YYNGEE. CDR3 amino acids: CASSVVSVGQEINTGAFF. CDR3 in DNA: TGTGCCAGCAGCGTAGTGTCCGTCGGGCAGGAGATAAACACTGGAGCTTTCTTT. Combining the CDR3 with reference TRBV9 and TRBJ1-1 gives the whole variable domain DSGVTQTPKHLITATGQRVTLRCSPRSGDLSVYWYQQSLDQGLQFLIQYYNGEERAKGNILERFSAQQFPDLHSELNLSSLELGDSALYFCASSVVSVGQEINTGAFFGQGTRLTVV.

Ten or more counts support this clonotype. V usage is TRBV7-6 and J usage is TRBJ1-5; 9 nucleotides line up with TRBD1. The CDR3 loop spans 14 amino acids. Germline-derived CDR1 and CDR2 are SGHVS and FNYEAQ. Trimming removed 5 bases from V and 8 bases from J; junction bases left unmatched: 7. In DNA form, the CDR3 reads TGTGCCAGCAGCAAAACAGGGGGCGCGGAGCCCCAGCATTTT. Translated: CASSKTGGAEPQHF.